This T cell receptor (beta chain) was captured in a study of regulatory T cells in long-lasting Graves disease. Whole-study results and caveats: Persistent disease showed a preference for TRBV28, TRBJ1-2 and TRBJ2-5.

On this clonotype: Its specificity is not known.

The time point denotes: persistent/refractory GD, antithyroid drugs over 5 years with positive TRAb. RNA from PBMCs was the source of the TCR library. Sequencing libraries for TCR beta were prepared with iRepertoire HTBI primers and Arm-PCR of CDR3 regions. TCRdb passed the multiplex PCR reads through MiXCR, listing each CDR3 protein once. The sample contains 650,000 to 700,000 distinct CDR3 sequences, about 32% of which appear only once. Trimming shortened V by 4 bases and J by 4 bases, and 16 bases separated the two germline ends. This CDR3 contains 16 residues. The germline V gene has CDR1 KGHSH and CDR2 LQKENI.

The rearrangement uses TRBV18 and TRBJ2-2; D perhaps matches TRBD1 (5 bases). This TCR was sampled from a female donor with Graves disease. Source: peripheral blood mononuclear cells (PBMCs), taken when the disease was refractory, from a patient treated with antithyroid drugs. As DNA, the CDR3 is TGTGCCAGCTCACACGAAAAGACAGCAAGCACCGGGGAGCTGTTTTTT. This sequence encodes CASSHEKTASTGELFF.